This TCR beta chain was observed in a study of cytomegalovirus exposure and HLA in healthy donors. Study at large: The early release's HLA-typed donors yielded tens of millions of unique TCRs.

Researchers ran the PCR with 60 Vbeta and 13 Jbeta primers. Produced via immunoSEQ multiplex PCR; TCRdb's table is partial and in-frame only. This table has about 140,000 clones, around 80% appearing once. Turning to this clone: Its specificity is not known.

Overall study findings and caveats: Indistinguishable V segments, including TRBV6-2 and TRBV6-3, were excluded. With DRB1 most and HLA-C fewest, TCR association rates differed between HLA loci in a later analysis. The likely origin of a cluster of highly shared sequence variants was a sequencing artifact.

The CDR3 totals 14 residues. The V segment lost 6 bases and the J segment 12 bases; nucleotides outside the gene matches: 14. Germline V gives CDR1 SGHAT, CDR2 FQNNGV. The material sequenced was PBMCs. This chain uses TRBV11-2 with TRBJ2-1; 7 positions agree with TRBD1. The receptor was derived from a man in his forties in good health and CMV-seronegative. The CDR3 DNA reads TGTGCCAGCAGTTATATTGGACAGGCTGTTGGGCAGTTCTTC. Encoded protein: CASSYIGQAVGQFF.